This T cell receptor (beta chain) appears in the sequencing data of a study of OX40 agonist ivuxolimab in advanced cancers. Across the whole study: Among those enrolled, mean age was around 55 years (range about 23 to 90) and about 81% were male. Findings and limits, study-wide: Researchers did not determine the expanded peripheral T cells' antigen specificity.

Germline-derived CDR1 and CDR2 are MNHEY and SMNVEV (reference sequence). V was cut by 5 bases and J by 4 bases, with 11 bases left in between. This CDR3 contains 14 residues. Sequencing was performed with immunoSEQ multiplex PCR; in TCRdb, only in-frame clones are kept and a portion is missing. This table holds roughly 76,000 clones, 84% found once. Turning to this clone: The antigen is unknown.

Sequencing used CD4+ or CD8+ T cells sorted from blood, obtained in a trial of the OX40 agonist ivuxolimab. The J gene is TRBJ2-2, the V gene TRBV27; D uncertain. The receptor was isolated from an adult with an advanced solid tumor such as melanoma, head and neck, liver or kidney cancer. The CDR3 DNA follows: TGTGCCAGCAGTCCGACAAGTAGCACCGGGGAGCTGTTTTTT. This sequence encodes CASSPTSSTGELFF.